One and the same sample provided the 29 T cell receptor beta chains below, sequenced in a study of CXCR3-negative and CXCR3-positive naive CD8 T cells. It was by 5' RACE with UMI labels that the TRB cDNA libraries were prepared. No DNA is given; TCRdb re-called the 5' RACE reads and lists each CDR3 protein once. The clone table shows around 81,000 distinct CDR3 sequences, with the ten largest holding roughly 1.5%. The sequenced sample was naive CXCR3- CD8+ T cells from blood. Documented subset: CD45RO-CCR7+CD27+CD95- naive CD8+ T cells lacking CXCR3 (TNR3-). These receptors originate from a human donor in good health. Some clones in this sample may be carry-over from other donors' samples.

CDR3 region: CASSQTRAGAGFF. This chain joins TRBV27 and TRBJ2-7; the D call of TRBD1 rests on TCRdb alone, since no DNA is present to check it. The CDR3 has 13 residues. Germline V gene sequence: CDR1 MNHEY, CDR2 SMNVEV (reference sequence).

The V and J genes are TRBV23-1 and TRBJ2-1; as DNA is missing, the TRBD1 call by TCRdb cannot be tested. TRBV23-1 is an open reading frame, and its role is uncertain. The CDR3 loop spans 19 amino acids. CDR3 protein: CASSHYTSPGPKYYNEQFF.

The chain is built from TRBV5-5 and TRBJ2-7; TCRdb's D call, TRBD1, is unchecked because there is no DNA. Germline V CDR1 and CDR2: SGHKS, YYEKEE (reference sequence). The CDR3 is 13 amino acids. The CDR3 reads CASSSGAFYEQYF.

The genes are TRBV7-8 and TRBJ2-6; TCRdb gives TRBD1 as the D gene, but with no DNA this cannot be confirmed. This CDR3 is built from 22 residues. CDR1 is SGHVS, CDR2 FQNEAQ, per germline. The CDR3 is CASSMERTAGRGVFSGANVLTF.

The genes are TRBV7-8 and TRBJ1-2. Germline-derived CDR1 and CDR2 are SGHVS and FQNEAQ. The CDR3 is 12 residues long. The CDR3 sequence is CASSPQWNGYTF.

This sequence joins TRBV5-1 and TRBJ2-5. Germline CDR1 reads SGHRS; CDR2 reads YFSETQ. CDR3 length: 13 amino acids. CDR3 amino acids: CASSEEVQETQYF.

This sequence joins TRBV5-1 and TRBJ2-1; TCRdb designates TRBD2, a call that cannot be tested without DNA. The germline CDR1 and CDR2 sequences are SGHRS and YFSETQ. This CDR3 spans 13 amino acids. CDR3 sequence: CASSLGGGEEQFF.

The chain employs TRBV12-3 or TRBV12-4 and TRBJ2-3; the TRBD2 assignment by TCRdb is unverifiable without DNA. The CDR3 is made up of 15 amino acids. The chain's CDR3 is CASSLVGRSTDTQYF.

The chain links TRBV2 to TRBJ2-2. The V gene's germline CDR1 is SNHLY and CDR2 FYNNEI. This CDR3 is built from 16 residues. The CDR3 loop reads CASSEAQFLGTGELFF.

V and J are TRBV20-1 and TRBJ2-7; the D call from TCRdb, TRBD1, cannot be confirmed without DNA. The CDR3 extends over 14 amino acids. The germline V gene encodes CDR1 DFQATT and CDR2 SNEGSKA (reference sequence). The CDR3 spells CSAESPDRGYEQYF.

V gene TRBV3-1 combines with J gene TRBJ2-5; TCRdb lists TRBD1, though no DNA is available to test this call. CDR3 length: 13 amino acids. Germline loops: CDR1 LGHDT, CDR2 YNNKEL (reference sequence). The CDR3 here is CASSHPAQETQYF.

The chain couples TRBV29-1 to TRBJ2-1; TCRdb's assignment of TRBD1 cannot be checked, as there is no DNA. Germline CDR1 and CDR2: SQVTM and ANQGSEA. CDR3 size: 15 residues. The CDR3 loop reads CSAVLTGQGIDEQFF.

This chain connects TRBV7-9 to TRBJ1-1; TCRdb names TRBD1, which stays unverified in the absence of DNA. CDR1 SEHNR and CDR2 FQNEAQ come from the germline V gene (reference sequence). This CDR3 spans 15 amino acids. CDR3 loop: CASRDPTGPNTEAFF.

The chain recombines TRBV7-9 with TRBJ2-7; TCRdb's D call of TRBD2 is untestable without DNA. The CDR3 contains 13 residues. CDR1 and CDR2 (germline): SEHNR, FQNEAQ (reference sequence). The chain's CDR3 is CASSPRDPREQYF.

This chain joins TRBV20-1 and TRBJ2-5; TCRdb reports TRBD1, a call that lacks DNA to check it against. Germline V gene sequence: CDR1 DFQATT, CDR2 SNEGSKA (reference sequence). This CDR3 spans 14 amino acids. Here the CDR3 reads CSARVLAGEETQYF.

The chain recombines TRBV29-1 with TRBJ2-2; with no DNA, the TCRdb D assignment of TRBD2 cannot be verified. CDR3 size: 14 residues. Germline V gives CDR1 SQVTM, CDR2 ANQGSEA. CDR3: CSVGRDGNTGELFF.

The chain joins TRBV6-2 or TRBV6-3 to TRBJ2-1; TCRdb picks TRBD1, but there is no DNA to check that call. Germline V gene sequence: CDR1 MNHEY, CDR2 SVGEGT. There are 15 residues in the CDR3. The CDR3 protein is CASTPDSLSYNEQFF.

The rearrangement uses TRBV12-3 or TRBV12-4 and TRBJ2-7; the TRBD1 assignment by TCRdb is unverifiable without DNA. The CDR3 runs 14 residues. The CDR3 loop is CASSFPPRIYEQYF.

This chain uses TRBV20-1 with TRBJ2-1. CDR3 length equals 11 residues. The germline gives CDR1 DFQATT, CDR2 SNEGSKA (reference sequence). CDR3 in amino acids: CSAKGYNEQFF.

The V and J genes are TRBV20-1 and TRBJ2-7. The CDR3 is 13 amino acids. Germline V gene data show CDR1 as DFQATT and CDR2 as SNEGSKA (reference sequence). The CDR3: CSARVGSYYEQYF.

The V gene is TRBV29-1, the J gene TRBJ2-1. The CDR3 is 12 residues long. The germline gives CDR1 SQVTM, CDR2 ANQGSEA. CDR3 amino acids: CSVADSYNEQFF.

The chain carries TRBV29-1 and TRBJ2-7; the D call from TCRdb, TRBD2, cannot be confirmed without DNA. There are 16 residues in the CDR3. From germline, CDR1 is SQVTM and CDR2 ANQGSEA. CDR3 in amino acids: CSVEEGDPLTSYEQYF.

The chain has TRBV6-5 and TRBJ2-1; as DNA is missing, the TRBD1 call by TCRdb cannot be tested. This CDR3 has 14 residues. CDR1 MNHEY and CDR2 SVGAGI come from the germline V gene. CDR3 sequence: CASRMSTPANEQFF.

V and J are TRBV4-3 and TRBJ2-7; TCRdb designates TRBD2, a call that cannot be tested without DNA. The CDR3 is 16 amino acids. Germline loops: CDR1 LGHNA, CDR2 YSLEER. CDR3 region: CASSQGEGPTVYEQYF.

The chain has TRBV28 and TRBJ2-3; the TRBD1 assignment by TCRdb is unverifiable without DNA. The length of the CDR3 is 14 residues. Germline-derived CDR1 and CDR2 are MDHEN and SYDVKM. The chain's CDR3 is CASSFTGGTDTQYF.

The rearrangement uses TRBV7-9 and TRBJ2-4; TCRdb calls TRBD1, which cannot be checked without DNA. The CDR3 length is 15 residues. Germline CDR1 reads SEHNR; CDR2 reads FQNEAQ (reference sequence). The CDR3 spells CASSLALSPGDIQYF.

This chain joins TRBV3-1 and TRBJ2-5; TCRdb names TRBD1, which stays unverified in the absence of DNA. The CDR3 runs to 15 residues. Per germline, CDR1 LGHDT and CDR2 YNNKEL (reference sequence). The chain's CDR3 is CASSQETGTQETQYF.

This chain joins TRBV13 and TRBJ2-1; TCRdb returns TRBD1, unconfirmable since there is no DNA. The CDR3 sequence is 15 residues long. CDR1 is PRHDT, CDR2 FYEKMQ, per germline (reference sequence). The CDR3 is CASSSRRGGYNEQFF. The full variable domain, its missing parts supplied by reference TRBV13 and TRBJ2-1, is AAGVIQSPRHLIKEKRETATLKCYPIPRHDTVYWYQQGPGQDPQFLISFYEKMQSDKGSIPDRFSAQQFSDYHSELNMSSLELGDSALYFCASSSRRGGYNEQFFGPGTRLTVL.

The rearrangement uses TRBV7-2 and TRBJ1-4; TCRdb's D call, TRBD1, is unchecked because there is no DNA. Germline V gene sequence: CDR1 SGHTA, CDR2 FQGNSA. This CDR3 has 14 residues. The CDR3 spells CASSFDRGDEKLFF.